This T cell receptor beta chain was identified in a study of Graves' ophthalmopathy and Graves' hyperthyroidism. Beta-chain TCR CDR3 regions were amplified from RNA transcripts. HTBI primers primed a first-round RT-PCR, and a second-round multiplex PCR followed. TCRdb reprocessed the multiplex PCR reads via MiXCR and lists one record per CDR3 protein. The sample lists about 740,000 distinct CDR3 sequences, 40% occurring once. Germline loops: CDR1 SNHLY, CDR2 FYNNEI. The CDR3 length is 15 residues. Germline trimming cut 6 bases from V and 2 bases from J; bases unmatched to any gene: 9. Clinicians made diagnoses from clinical symptoms, serum thyroxine, TRAb, thyroid ultrasound and orbital computed tomography.

The material sequenced was peripheral blood. The clonotype originates from an adult man with Graves' ophthalmopathy. The V gene is TRBV2, the J gene TRBJ2-5; TRBD2 agrees at 7 bases. The chain's CDR3 is CASSPYTAGQETQYF. The CDR3, as DNA: TGTGCCAGCAGCCCCTACACAGCGGGACAAGAGACCCAGTACTTC.